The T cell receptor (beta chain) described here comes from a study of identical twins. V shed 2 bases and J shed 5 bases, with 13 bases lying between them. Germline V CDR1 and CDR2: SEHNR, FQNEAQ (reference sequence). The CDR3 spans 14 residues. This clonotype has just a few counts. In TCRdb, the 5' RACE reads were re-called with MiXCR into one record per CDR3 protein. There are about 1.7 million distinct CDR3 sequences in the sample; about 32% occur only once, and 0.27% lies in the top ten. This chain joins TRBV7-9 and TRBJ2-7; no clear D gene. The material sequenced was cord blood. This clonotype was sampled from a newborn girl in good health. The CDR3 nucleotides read TGTGCCAGCAGCTTACGGGCGGCCGTAGACGAGCAGTACTTC. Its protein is CASSLRAAVDEQYF.